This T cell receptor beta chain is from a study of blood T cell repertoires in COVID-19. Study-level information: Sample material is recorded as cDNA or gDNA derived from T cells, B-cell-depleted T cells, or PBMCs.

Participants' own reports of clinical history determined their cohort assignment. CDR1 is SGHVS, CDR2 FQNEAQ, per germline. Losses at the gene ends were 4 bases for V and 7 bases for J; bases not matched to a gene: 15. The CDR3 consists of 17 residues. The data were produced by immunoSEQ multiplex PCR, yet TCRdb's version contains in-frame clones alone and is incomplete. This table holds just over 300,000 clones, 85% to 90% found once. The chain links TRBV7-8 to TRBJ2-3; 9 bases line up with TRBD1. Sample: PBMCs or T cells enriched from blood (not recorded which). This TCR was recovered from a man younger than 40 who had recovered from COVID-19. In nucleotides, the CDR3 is TGTGCCAGCAGCTCCTTCGGGACAGGGCTAGTCGATTATACGCAGTATTTT. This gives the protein CASSSFGTGLVDYTQYF.